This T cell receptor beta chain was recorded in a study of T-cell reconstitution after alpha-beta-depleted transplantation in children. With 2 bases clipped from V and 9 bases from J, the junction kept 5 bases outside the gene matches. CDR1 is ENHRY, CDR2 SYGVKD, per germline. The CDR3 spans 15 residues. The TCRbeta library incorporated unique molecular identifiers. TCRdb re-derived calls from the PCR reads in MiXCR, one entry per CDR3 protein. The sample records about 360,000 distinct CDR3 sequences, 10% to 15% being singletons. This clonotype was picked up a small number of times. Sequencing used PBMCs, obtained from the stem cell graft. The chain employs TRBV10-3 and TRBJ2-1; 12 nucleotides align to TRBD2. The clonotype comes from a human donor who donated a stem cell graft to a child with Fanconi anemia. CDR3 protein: CAISEIVLAGGEQFF. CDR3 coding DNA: TGTGCCATCAGTGAGATCGTACTAGCGGGGGGTGAGCAGTTCTTC.